What follows are 19 T cell receptor beta chains derived from one specimen sequenced in a study of blood T cells in healthy people across ages. For the second PCR, which ran for about 7 to 12 cycles, a sample-barcoded 5' primer and a J-beta primer mix were used. TCRdb re-analysed the 5' RACE reads in MiXCR, keeping a single row per CDR3 protein. The sample lists roughly 1.5 million distinct CDR3 sequences, 35% to 45% occurring once. Sequenced sample: blood. The receptors shown here come from a woman under 30 in good health.

The chain recombines TRBV28 with TRBJ2-5; D tentatively fits TRBD1 or TRBD2 (6 bases each). The J call may not be correct, given that the DNA end is closer to TRBJ2-7. The length of the CDR3 is 15 residues. The germline gives CDR1 MDHEN, CDR2 SYDVKM. The CDR3 nucleotides are TGTGCCAGCAGTTTATTGGGGGGCCCAGTCTGCGAGCAGTACTTC. The encoded protein is CASSLLGGPVCEQYF.

This rearrangement joins TRBV10-3 to TRBJ2-3; possibly TRBD1 for D (6 bases). The length of the CDR3 is 15 residues. V lost 0 bases and J lost 2, with 9 bases in between. Germline-derived CDR1 and CDR2 are ENHRY and SYGVKD. The CDR3 is CAISESDSNTDTQYF. CDR3 sequence (DNA): TGTGCCATCAGTGAGTCGGACAGTAACACAGATACGCAGTATTTT.

This clonotype was detected many times. The gene calls are TRBV9 and TRBJ1-2; D is unresolved. The CDR3 has 11 amino acids. With 3 bases removed from V and 8 bases from J, the gap between germline ends came to 8 bases. Germline V CDR1 and CDR2: SGDLS, YYNGEE. The CDR3: CASSDPAGYTF. CDR3 nucleotide sequence: TGTGCCAGCAGCGACCCCGCCGGCTACACCTTC.

The rearrangement links TRBV28 to TRBJ2-7; D gene uncertain. The last part of the DNA fits TRBJ2-4 better; the J call may be wrong. The CDR3 consists of 14 residues. Germline CDR1 MDHEN, CDR2 SYDVKM. The CDR3: CASSYRPPPDIQYF. The CDR3 coding sequence is TGTGCCAGCAGTTACCGACCCCCACCTGACATTCAGTACTTC.

This chain uses TRBV7-8 with TRBJ2-3, with D possibly matching TRBD1 (6 bases). Trimming pared 4 bases from V and 2 bases from J, leaving 13 bases between. The CDR3 extends over 15 amino acids. Germline V gives CDR1 SGHVS, CDR2 FQNEAQ. In DNA, the CDR3 is TGTGCCAGCAGCTCAATACAGGGCGACACAGATACGCAGTATTTT. Amino acid sequence: CASSSIQGDTDTQYF. Together with reference TRBV7-8 and TRBJ2-3, the CDR3 gives the full variable domain: GAGVSQSPRYKVAKRGQDVALRCDPISGHVSLFWYQQALGQGPEFLTYFQNEAQLDKSGLPSDRFFAERPEGSVSTLKIQRTQQEDSAVYLCASSSIQGDTDTQYFGPGTRLTVL.

The chain employs TRBV5-6 and TRBJ2-4, with TRBD1 as a possible D gene (6 bases). The CDR3 loop spans 14 amino acids. Trimming shortened V by 4 bases and J by 3 bases, and 11 bases separated the two germline ends. Per the germline V gene, CDR1 is SGHDT and CDR2 is YYEEEE. CDR3 loop: CASSLGQSKNIQYF. Written as DNA, the CDR3 is TGTGCCAGCAGCCTGGGACAAAGCAAAAACATTCAGTACTTC.

This clonotype appeared a few times. This rearrangement joins TRBV20-1 to TRBJ2-7; 12 bases align to TRBD2. The ends lost 7 bases at V and 4 bases at J; junction bases unmatched: 8. The CDR3 is 14 residues long. Germline CDR1 DFQATT, CDR2 SNEGSKA (reference sequence). CDR3 amino acids: CSGMTSGGGYEQYF. The CDR3 DNA sequence: TGCAGTGGTATGACTAGCGGGGGTGGGTACGAGCAGTACTTC.

A few counts support this clonotype. V usage is TRBV12-3 or TRBV12-4 and J usage is TRBJ2-1, with no clear D. Trimming took 6 bases from V and 9 from J, leaving 9 bases between them. This CDR3 spans 11 amino acids. The DNA for the CDR3 is TGTGCCAGCAGCCCTGCGCTTGAGCAGTTCTTC. Protein: CASSPALEQFF.

This clonotype was detected a few times. The rearrangement joins TRBV12-3 or TRBV12-4 to TRBJ1-2, with TRBD1 as a possible D gene (6 bases). CDR3 length: 14 amino acids. Trimming removed 3 bases at V and 4 bases at J, with 12 bases between. As DNA, the CDR3 is TGTGCCAGCAGTTTGGGCAGGGGTGCCTATGGCTACACCTTC. The encoded protein is CASSLGRGAYGYTF.

The chain has TRBV19 and TRBJ2-4; 8 bases match TRBD1. This CDR3 contains 14 residues. Germline-derived CDR1 and CDR2 are LNHDA and SQIVND (reference sequence). Unmatched junction bases numbered 8, after V lost 9 bases and J lost 4 bases. As DNA, the CDR3 is TGTGCCAGACCCCGGGACAGGCCAAAAAACATTCAGTACTTC. Protein sequence: CARPRDRPKNIQYF.

The chain is built from TRBV9 and TRBJ2-1; no reliable D call. Germline CDR1 is SGDLS and CDR2 is YYNGEE. The CDR3 spans 16 residues. Trimming removed 4 bases at V and 4 bases at J, with 18 bases between. In DNA form, the CDR3 reads TGTGCCAGCAGCCCTGCCGACGCCGGTTTTTACAATGAGCAGTTCTTC. Its translation: CASSPADAGFYNEQFF.

This chain links TRBV7-2 with TRBJ2-1; D is perhaps TRBD2 (6 bases). Gene TRBJ2-7 matches the end of the DNA better, so the J call may be wrong. The CDR3 covers 15 residues. The germline V gene has CDR1 SGHTA and CDR2 FQGNSA. The CDR3 spells CASSPGGSRYNEQYF. CDR3 nucleotide sequence: TGTGCCAGCAGCCCAGGAGGGAGTAGGTACAATGAGCAGTACTTC.

This sequence joins TRBV20-1 and TRBJ1-5, with D unclear. Trimming stripped 4 bases from V and 2 bases from J, with 15 bases between. There are 15 residues in the CDR3. Per the germline V gene, CDR1 is DFQATT and CDR2 is SNEGSKA (reference sequence). The CDR3 is CSATGAKRGNQPQHF. The CDR3 region has the DNA TGCAGTGCTACCGGCGCGAAGAGAGGCAATCAGCCCCAGCATTTT.

V usage is TRBV6-2 or TRBV6-3 and J usage is TRBJ2-5, with 13 bases matching TRBD2. Germline V gene sequence: CDR1 MNHEY, CDR2 SVGEGT. V shed 6 bases, J shed 11 bases, and the junction held 21 bases outside the gene matches. The CDR3 has 18 amino acids. The CDR3 reads CASRHLGLAGEAYNEQYF. Here the CDR3 DNA reads TGTGCCAGCAGACACCTCGGACTAGCGGGGGAGGCCTACAATGAGCAGTACTTC.

J is TRBJ2-1 and V is TRBV3-1, with a possible D match to TRBD1 (6 bases). The germline gives CDR1 LGHDT, CDR2 YNNKEL (reference sequence). V lost 0 bases to trimming and J lost 3 bases, with 12 bases between them. The CDR3 totals 16 residues. CDR3 sequence: CASSQEWTEIYNEQFF. DNA of the CDR3: TGTGCCAGCAGCCAAGAGTGGACAGAGATCTACAATGAGCAGTTCTTC.

In this sample, this clonotype turned up a few times. CDR3 DNA sequence: TGTGCCAGCACCCAAGGGCCTAGCGGTTCCTACGAGCAGTACTTC. Translating it yields CASTQGPSGSYEQYF. This chain uses TRBV6-2 or TRBV6-3 with TRBJ2-7, with 7 nucleotides matching TRBD2. The germline V gene has CDR1 MNHEY and CDR2 SVGEGT. CDR3 length equals 15 residues. V lost 7 bases, J lost 1 base, and 10 bases stayed unmatched.

Only a few counts were recorded for this clonotype. The chain combines TRBV27 with TRBJ1-2; TRBD1 matches 8 bases. Germline loops: CDR1 MNHEY, CDR2 SMNVEV (reference sequence). V lost 5 bases and J lost 7; bases outside the gene matches: 12. The CDR3 is 15 amino acids. CDR3 coding DNA: TGTGCCAGCAGTCCTCGACAGGGGAGTTTAGTTGGCTACACCTTC. This gives the protein CASSPRQGSLVGYTF.

This clonotype was found many times. This CDR3 reads CASSLCGHYKRPQHF. CDR3 nucleotide sequence: TGTGCCAGCAGCTTGTGCGGTCATTATAAACGGCCCCAGCATTTT. The rearrangement uses TRBV5-6 and TRBJ1-5; the D is unclear. The CDR3 runs 15 residues. V was clipped by 1 base and J by 9 bases, with 17 bases between them. CDR1 is SGHDT and CDR2 is YYEEEE in the germline V gene.

V usage is TRBV9 and J usage is TRBJ2-1; 7 bases are a match to TRBD1. Germline V lookup: CDR1 SGDLS, CDR2 YYNGEE. The CDR3 covers 15 residues. V lost 0 bases and J lost 10; bases outside the gene matches: 10. The CDR3 sequence: CASSVGQGVTYEQFF. CDR3 nucleotide sequence: TGTGCCAGCAGCGTAGGGCAGGGGGTGACCTACGAGCAGTTCTTC. Looking up the rest from reference TRBV9 and TRBJ2-1 gives the full variable domain: DSGVTQTPKHLITATGQRVTLRCSPRSGDLSVYWYQQSLDQGLQFLIQYYNGEERAKGNILERFSAQQFPDLHSELNLSSLELGDSALYFCASSVGQGVTYEQFFGPGTRLTVL.